This TCR beta chain is drawn from a study of vaccination effects on CD4 cells after COVID-19. The assay was immunoSEQ multiplex PCR, and TCRdb's table has in-frame clones only and misses some. This sample has tens of thousands of clones; 60% to 85% occur once, and the top ten carry roughly a tenth. In regard to this clone: Antigen: not known.

Study-wide results and caveats: After vaccination, at late timepoints, clones induced by infection and by vaccine contracted markedly. Nearly all vaccine-induced clones in healthy recipients recognized only SARS-CoV-2.

Antigen-specific CD4+ T cell clonotypes were called by their expansion after viral peptide-pool culture in ViraFEST. After more than 8 days in culture, the CD4+ T cells were isolated. People in the vaccine group had not been infected with SARS-CoV-2 before, and their nucleocapsid antibodies were negative. The germline V gene encodes CDR1 SNHLY and CDR2 FYNNEI. V shed 10 bases, J shed 5 bases, and the junction held 14 bases outside the gene matches. The CDR3 consists of 15 residues. The chain employs TRBV2 and TRBJ2-5; 9 bases are a match to TRBD1. The source was CD4+ T cells from PBMCs cultured with SARS-CoV-2 spike peptides, collected before COVID-19 vaccination. This receptor was identified in a human donor who received a COVID-19 vaccine. CDR3 loop: CATREQGAPVETQYF. The CDR3 coding sequence is TGTGCCACCAGGGAACAGGGGGCGCCGGTGGAGACCCAGTACTTC.